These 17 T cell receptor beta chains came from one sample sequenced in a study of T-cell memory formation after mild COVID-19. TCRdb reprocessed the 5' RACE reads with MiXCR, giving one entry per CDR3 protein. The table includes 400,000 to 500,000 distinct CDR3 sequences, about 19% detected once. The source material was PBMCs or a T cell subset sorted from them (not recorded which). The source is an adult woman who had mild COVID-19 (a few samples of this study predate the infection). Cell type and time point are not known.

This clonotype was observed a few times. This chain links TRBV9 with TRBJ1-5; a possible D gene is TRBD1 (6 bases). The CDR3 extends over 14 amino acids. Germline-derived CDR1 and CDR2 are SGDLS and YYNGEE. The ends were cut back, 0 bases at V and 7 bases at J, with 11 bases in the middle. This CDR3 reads CASSVEGGRQPQHF. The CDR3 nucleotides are TGTGCCAGCAGCGTAGAGGGGGGGCGGCAGCCCCAGCATTTT.

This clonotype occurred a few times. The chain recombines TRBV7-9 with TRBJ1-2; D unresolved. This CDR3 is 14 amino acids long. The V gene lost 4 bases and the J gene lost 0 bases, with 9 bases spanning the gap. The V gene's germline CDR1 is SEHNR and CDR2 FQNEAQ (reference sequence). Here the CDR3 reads CASSSTDTNYGYTF. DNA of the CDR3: TGTGCCAGCAGCTCGACGGATACTAACTATGGCTACACCTTC.

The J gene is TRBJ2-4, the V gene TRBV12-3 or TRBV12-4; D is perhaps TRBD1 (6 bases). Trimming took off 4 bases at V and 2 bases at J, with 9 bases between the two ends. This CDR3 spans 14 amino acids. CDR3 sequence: CASSWTVSKNIQYF. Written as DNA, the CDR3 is TGTGCCAGCAGTTGGACAGTTTCCAAAAACATTCAGTACTTC.

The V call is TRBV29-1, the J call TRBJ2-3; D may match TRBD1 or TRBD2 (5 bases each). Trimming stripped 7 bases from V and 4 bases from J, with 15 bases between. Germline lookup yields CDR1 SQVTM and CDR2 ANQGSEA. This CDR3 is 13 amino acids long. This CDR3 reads CSAASGSADTQYF. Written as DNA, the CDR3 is TGCAGCGCTGCGTCAGGGAGCGCAGATACGCAGTATTTT.

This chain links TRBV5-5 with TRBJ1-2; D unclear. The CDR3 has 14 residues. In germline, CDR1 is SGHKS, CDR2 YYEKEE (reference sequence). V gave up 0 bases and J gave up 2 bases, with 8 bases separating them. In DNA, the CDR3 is TGTGCCAGCAGCTTGGGTGGCGGCAACTATGGCTACACCTTC. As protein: CASSLGGGNYGYTF.

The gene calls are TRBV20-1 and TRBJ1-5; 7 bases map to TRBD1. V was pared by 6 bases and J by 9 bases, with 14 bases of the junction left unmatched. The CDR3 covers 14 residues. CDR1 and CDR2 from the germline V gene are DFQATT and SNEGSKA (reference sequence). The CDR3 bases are TGCAGTGCAAGAAGGGACAGCCAGGGCGGGCCCCAGCATTTT. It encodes CSARRDSQGGPQHF.

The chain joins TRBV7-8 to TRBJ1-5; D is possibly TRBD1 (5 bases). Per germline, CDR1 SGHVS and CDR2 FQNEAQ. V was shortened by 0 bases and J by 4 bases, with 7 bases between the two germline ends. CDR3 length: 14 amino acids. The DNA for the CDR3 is TGTGCCAGCAGCTTAGCGGGGGTGAATCAGCCCCAGCATTTT. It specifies CASSLAGVNQPQHF.

Here the CDR3 DNA reads TGTGCCAGCAGCCAGGGAGGGACTCCAGCTAACTATGGCTACACCTTC. Protein: CASSQGGTPANYGYTF. This chain joins TRBV11-2 and TRBJ1-2, with D possibly TRBD1 on 5 matching bases. The CDR3 length is 16 residues. V lost 5 bases and J 0 bases, leaving 16 bases between the germline ends. CDR1 is SGHAT and CDR2 is FQNNGV in the germline V gene.

CDR3 sequence: CASSPYVYGERSTEAFF. DNA of the CDR3: TGCGCCAGCAGCCCTTATGTATACGGGGAGAGGAGCACTGAAGCTTTCTTT. The V gene is TRBV5-1, the J gene TRBJ1-1; D remains ambiguous. Germline loops: CDR1 SGHRS, CDR2 YFSETQ. The CDR3 is made up of 17 amino acids. V was shortened by 4 bases and J by 4 bases, with 23 bases between the two germline ends.

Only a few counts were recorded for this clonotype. The CDR3 loop reads CASSQDYSGGTNTGELFF. The CDR3 DNA is TGTGCCAGCAGCCAAGATTACTCCGGGGGGACGAACACCGGGGAGCTGTTTTTT. This chain uses TRBV3-1 with TRBJ2-2; 7 nucleotides agree with TRBD2. The length of the CDR3 is 18 residues. V gave up 0 bases and J gave up 0 bases; unmatched junction bases: 7. Germline V CDR1 and CDR2: LGHDT, YNNKEL (reference sequence).

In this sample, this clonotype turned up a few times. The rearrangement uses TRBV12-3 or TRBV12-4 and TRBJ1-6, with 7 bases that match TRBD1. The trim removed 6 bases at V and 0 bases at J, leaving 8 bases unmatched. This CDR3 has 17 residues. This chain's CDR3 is CASREGARSSYNSPLHF. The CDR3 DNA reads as TGTGCCAGCAGGGAGGGGGCGCGGAGCTCCTATAATTCACCCCTCCACTTT.

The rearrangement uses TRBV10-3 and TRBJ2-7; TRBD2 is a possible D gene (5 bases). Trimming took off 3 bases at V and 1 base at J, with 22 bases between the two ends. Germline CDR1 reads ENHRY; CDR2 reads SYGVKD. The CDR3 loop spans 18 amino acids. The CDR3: CAISDPGSLKSYSYEQYF. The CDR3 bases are TGTGCCATCAGTGACCCGGGAAGCCTTAAGTCCTATTCCTACGAGCAGTACTTC.

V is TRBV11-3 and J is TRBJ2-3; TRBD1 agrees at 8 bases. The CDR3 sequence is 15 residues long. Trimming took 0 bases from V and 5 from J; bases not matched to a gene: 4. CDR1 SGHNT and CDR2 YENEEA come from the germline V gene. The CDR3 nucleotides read TGTGCCAGCAGCTTAGATCCAACAGGGGGAGATACGCAGTATTTT. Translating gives CASSLDPTGGDTQYF.

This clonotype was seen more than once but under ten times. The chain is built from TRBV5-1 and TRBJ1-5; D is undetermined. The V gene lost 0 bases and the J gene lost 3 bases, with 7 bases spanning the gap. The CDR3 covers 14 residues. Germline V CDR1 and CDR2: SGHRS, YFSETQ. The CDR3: CASSLEGNNQPQHF. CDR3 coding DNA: TGCGCCAGCAGCTTGGAGGGAAACAATCAGCCCCAGCATTTT. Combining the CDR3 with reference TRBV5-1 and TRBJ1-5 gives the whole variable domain KAGVTQTPRYLIKTRGQQVTLSCSPISGHRSVSWYQQTPGQGLQFLFEYFSETQRNKGNFPGRFSGRQFSNSRSEMNVSTLELGDSALYLCASSLEGNNQPQHFGDGTRLSIL.

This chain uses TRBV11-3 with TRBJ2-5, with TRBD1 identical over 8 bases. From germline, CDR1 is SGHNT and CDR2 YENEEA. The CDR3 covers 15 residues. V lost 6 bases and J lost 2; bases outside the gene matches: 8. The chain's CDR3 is CASRFGTGPQETQYF. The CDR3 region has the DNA TGTGCCAGCAGATTCGGGACAGGACCTCAAGAGACCCAGTACTTC.

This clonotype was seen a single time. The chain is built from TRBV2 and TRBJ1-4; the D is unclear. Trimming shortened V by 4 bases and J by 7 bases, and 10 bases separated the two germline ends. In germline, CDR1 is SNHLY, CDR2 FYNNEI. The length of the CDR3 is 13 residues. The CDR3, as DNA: TGTGCCAGCAGTGGACCACGGGGTGAAAAACTGTTTTTT. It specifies CASSGPRGEKLFF.

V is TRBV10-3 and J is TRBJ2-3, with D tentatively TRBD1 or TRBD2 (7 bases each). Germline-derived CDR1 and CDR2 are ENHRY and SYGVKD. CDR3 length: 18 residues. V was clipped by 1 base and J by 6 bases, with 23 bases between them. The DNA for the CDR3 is TGTGCCATCAGTGAGTTGTCACACACAGGGACAGCGGGGGATACGCAGTATTTT. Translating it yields CAISELSHTGTAGDTQYF.